This T cell receptor beta chain was captured in a study of CD8+ T cells in alopecia areata. Study overall: Once tofacitinib had been taken for 6 to 18 months, 6 months off drug followed.

General study findings and limits: Alopecia totalis/universalis scalp especially showed more expanded CD8+ clones than normal scalp.

A remark on this clone: Its cognate antigen is unknown.

Deletions cut 5 bases from V and 1 base from J, with 6 bases between. The CDR3 is 14 amino acids. From germline, CDR1 is LNHNV and CDR2 YYDKDF (reference sequence). RNA was extracted and reverse transcribed into cDNA as the sequencing template. Profiling relied on immunoSEQ multiplex PCR, and the TCRdb table lists in-frame clones only, not all of them. The repertoire has fewer than 200,000 clones, just over 65% of them found once; the top ten carry over 10%. The sample consisted of CD8+ T cells sorted from blood, taken at week 0. The genes are TRBV15 and TRBJ2-6; D remains ambiguous. This sequence originates from a human donor with alopecia areata. The chain's CDR3 is CATSVGSGANVLTF. DNA for the CDR3: TGTGCCACCAGCGTAGGGTCTGGGGCCAACGTCCTGACTTTC. The whole variable domain, filled in from reference TRBV15 and TRBJ2-6, reads DAMVIQNPRYQVTQFGKPVTLSCSQTLNHNVMYWYQQKSSQAPKLLFHYYDKDFNNEADTPDNFQSRRPNTSFCFLDIRSPGLGDTAMYLCATSVGSGANVLTFGAGSRLTVL.